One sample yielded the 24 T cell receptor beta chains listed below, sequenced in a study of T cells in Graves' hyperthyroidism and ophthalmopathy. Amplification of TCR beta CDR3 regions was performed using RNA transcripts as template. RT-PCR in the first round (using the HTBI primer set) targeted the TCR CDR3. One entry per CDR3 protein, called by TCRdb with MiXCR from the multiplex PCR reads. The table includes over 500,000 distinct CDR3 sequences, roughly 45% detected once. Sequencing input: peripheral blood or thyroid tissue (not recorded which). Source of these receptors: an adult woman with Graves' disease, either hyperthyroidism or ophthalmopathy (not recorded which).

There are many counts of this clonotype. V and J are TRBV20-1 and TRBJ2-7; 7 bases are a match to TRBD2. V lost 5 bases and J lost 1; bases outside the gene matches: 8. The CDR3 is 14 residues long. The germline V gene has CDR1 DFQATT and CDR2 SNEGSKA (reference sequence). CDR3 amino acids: CSAVQRRGSYEQYF. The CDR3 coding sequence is TGCAGTGCTGTACAGCGGCGGGGGTCCTACGAGCAGTACTTC.

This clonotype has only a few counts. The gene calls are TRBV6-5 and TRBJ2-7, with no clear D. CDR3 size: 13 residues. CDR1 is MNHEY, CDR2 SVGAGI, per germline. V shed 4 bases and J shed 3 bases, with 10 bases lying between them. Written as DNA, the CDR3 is TGTGCCAGCAGTTCCCACCTGAACTACGAGCAGTACTTC. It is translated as CASSSHLNYEQYF.

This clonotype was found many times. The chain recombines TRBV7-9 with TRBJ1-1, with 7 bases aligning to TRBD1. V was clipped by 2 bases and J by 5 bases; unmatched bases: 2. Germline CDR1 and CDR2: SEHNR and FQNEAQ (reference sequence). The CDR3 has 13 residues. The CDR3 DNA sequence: TGTGCCAGCAGCTTAACCAGGGGGACTGAAGCTTTCTTT. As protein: CASSLTRGTEAFF.

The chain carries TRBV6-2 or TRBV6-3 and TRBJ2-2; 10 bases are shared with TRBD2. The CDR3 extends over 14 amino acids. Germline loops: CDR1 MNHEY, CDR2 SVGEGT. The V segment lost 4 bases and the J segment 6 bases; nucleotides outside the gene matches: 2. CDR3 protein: CASSSSGGPGELFF. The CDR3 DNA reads TGTGCCAGCAGTTCTAGCGGGGGTCCCGGGGAGCTGTTTTTT.

This CDR3 reads CATISGANVLTF. DNA of the CDR3: TGTGCCACAATATCTGGGGCCAACGTCCTGACTTTC. The chain combines TRBV12-3 or TRBV12-4 with TRBJ2-6; D is unresolved. This CDR3 contains 12 residues. V was clipped by 10 bases and J by 1 base, with 5 bases between them.

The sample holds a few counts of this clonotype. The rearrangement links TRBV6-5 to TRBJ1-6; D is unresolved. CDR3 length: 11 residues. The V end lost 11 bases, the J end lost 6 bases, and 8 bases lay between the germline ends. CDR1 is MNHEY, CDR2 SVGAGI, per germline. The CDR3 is CAGPFNSPLHF. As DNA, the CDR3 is TGTGCCGGACCGTTTAATTCACCCCTCCACTTT.

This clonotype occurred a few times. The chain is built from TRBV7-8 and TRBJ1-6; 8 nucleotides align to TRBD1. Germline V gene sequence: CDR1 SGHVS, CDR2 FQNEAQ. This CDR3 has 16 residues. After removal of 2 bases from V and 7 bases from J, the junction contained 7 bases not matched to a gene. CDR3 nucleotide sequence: TGTGCCAGCAGCTTAATGACAGGGGTCGGCAATTCACCCCTCCACTTT. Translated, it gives CASSLMTGVGNSPLHF. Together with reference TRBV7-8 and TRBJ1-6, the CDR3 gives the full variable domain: GAGVSQSPRYKVAKRGQDVALRCDPISGHVSLFWYQQALGQGPEFLTYFQNEAQLDKSGLPSDRFFAERPEGSVSTLKIQRTQQEDSAVYLCASSLMTGVGNSPLHFGNGTRLTVT.

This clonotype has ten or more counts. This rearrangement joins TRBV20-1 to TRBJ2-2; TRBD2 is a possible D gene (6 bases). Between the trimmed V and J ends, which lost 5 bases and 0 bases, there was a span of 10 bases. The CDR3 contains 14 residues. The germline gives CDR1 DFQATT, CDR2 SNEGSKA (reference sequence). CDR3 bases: TGCAGTGCTCCCGGGAGTTCGAACACCGGGGAGCTGTTTTTT. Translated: CSAPGSSNTGELFF.

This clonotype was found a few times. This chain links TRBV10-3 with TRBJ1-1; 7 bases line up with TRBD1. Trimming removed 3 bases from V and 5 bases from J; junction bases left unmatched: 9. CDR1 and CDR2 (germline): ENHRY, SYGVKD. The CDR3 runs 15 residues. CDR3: CAISDSQGIITEAFF. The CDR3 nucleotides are TGTGCCATCAGTGATTCACAGGGGATAATAACTGAAGCTTTCTTT.

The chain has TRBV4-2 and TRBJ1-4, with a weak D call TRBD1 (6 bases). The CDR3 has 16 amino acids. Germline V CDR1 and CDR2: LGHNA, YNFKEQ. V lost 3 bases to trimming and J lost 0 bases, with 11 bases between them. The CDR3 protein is CASSHRTAATNEKLFF. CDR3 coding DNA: TGTGCCAGCAGCCATAGGACAGCAGCAACTAATGAAAAACTGTTTTTT.

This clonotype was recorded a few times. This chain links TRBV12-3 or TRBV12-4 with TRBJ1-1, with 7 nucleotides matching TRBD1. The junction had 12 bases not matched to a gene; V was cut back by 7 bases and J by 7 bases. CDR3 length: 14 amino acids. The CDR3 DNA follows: TGTGCCAGCATTACACTAGGGGGCTCGGGTGAAGCTTTCTTT. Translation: CASITLGGSGEAFF.

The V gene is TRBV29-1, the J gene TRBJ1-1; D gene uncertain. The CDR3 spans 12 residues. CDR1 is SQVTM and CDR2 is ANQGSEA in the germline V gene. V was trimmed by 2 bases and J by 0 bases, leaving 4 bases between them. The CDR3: CSVESVNTEAFF. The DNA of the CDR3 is TGCAGCGTTGAATCCGTGAACACTGAAGCTTTCTTT.

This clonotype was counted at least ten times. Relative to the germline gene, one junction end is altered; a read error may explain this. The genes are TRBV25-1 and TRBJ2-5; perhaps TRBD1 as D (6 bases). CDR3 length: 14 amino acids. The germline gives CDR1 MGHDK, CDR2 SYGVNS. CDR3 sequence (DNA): TGTGCCAGCACCCCGTGGCAGGGACAAGAGGCCCAGTACTTC. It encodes CASTPWQGQEAQYF.

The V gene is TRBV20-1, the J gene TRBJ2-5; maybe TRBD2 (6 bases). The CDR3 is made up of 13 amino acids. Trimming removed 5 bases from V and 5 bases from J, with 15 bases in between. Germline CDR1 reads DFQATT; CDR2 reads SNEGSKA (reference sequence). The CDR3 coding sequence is TGCAGTGCTTTCCAGACTAGTTCGGAGACCCAGTACTTC. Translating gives CSAFQTSSETQYF.

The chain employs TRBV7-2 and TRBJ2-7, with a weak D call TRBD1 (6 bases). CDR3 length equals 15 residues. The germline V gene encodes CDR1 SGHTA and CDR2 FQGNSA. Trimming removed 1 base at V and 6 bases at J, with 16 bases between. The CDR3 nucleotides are TGTGCCAGCAGCTTAGAGGGGGTGGCAGGTGGCGAGCAGTACTTC. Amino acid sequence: CASSLEGVAGGEQYF.

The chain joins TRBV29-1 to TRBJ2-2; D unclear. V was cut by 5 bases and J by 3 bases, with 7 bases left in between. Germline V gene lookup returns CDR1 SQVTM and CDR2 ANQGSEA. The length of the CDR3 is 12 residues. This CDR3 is CSVWGYTGELFF. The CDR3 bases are TGCAGCGTTTGGGGATACACCGGGGAGCTGTTTTTT.

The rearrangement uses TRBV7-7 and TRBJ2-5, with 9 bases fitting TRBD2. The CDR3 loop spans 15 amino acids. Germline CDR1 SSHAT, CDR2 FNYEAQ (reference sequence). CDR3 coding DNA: TGTGCTAGCGGTGGGCTAGCGGGATACCAAGAGACCCAGTACTTC. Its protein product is CASGGLAGYQETQYF.

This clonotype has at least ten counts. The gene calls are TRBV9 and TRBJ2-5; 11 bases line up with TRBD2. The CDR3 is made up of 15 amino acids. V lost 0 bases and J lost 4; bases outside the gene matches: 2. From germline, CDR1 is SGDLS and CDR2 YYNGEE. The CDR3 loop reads CASSVATSGRETQYF. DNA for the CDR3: TGTGCCAGCAGCGTAGCTACTAGCGGGAGAGAGACCCAGTACTTC.

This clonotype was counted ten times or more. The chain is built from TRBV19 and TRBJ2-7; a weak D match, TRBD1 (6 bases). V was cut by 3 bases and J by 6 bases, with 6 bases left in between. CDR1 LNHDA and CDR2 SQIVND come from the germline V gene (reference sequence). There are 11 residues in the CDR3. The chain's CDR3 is CASSMGAEQYF. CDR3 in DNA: TGTGCCAGTAGTATGGGGGCCGAGCAGTACTTC.

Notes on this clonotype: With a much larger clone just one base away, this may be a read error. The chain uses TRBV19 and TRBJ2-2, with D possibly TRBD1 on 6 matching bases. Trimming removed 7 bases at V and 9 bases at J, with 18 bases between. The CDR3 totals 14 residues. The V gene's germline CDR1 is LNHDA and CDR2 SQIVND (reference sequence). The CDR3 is CASNFQGSHWELFF. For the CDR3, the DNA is TGTGCCAGTAATTTTCAGGGGTCCCACTGGGAGCTGTTTTTT.

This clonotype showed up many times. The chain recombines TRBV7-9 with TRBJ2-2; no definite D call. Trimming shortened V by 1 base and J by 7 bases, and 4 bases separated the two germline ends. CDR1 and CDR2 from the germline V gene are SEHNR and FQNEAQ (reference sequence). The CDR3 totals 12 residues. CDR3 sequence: CASSLVRGELFF. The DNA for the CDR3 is TGTGCCAGCAGCTTAGTTCGCGGGGAGCTGTTTTTT.

CDR3 in amino acids: CSQTRDTSGDDGYTF. The CDR3 DNA sequence: TGCAGCCAAACCCGGGACACTTCCGGGGACGATGGCTACACCTTC. This rearrangement joins TRBV20-1 to TRBJ1-2, with TRBD1 as a possible D gene (6 bases). Germline lookup yields CDR1 DFQATT and CDR2 SNEGSKA (reference sequence). The CDR3 is 15 residues long.

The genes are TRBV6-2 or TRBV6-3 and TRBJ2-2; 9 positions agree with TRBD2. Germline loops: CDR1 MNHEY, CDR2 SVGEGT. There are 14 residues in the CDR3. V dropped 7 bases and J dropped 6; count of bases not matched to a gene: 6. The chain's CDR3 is CASKGSGRAGELFF. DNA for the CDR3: TGTGCCAGCAAGGGTAGCGGGAGAGCCGGGGAGCTGTTTTTT.

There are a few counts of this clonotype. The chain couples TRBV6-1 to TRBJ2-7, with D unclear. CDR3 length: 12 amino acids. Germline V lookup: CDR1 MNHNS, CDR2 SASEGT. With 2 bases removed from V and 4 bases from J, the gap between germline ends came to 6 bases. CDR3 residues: CASSESRYEQYF. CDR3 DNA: TGTGCCAGCAGTGAATCCCGGTACGAGCAGTACTTC.